Described below is a single TCR beta chain sequence and its context. The target antigen is unknown. This table comes from immunoSEQ multiplex PCR, and its TCRdb copy is limited to in-frame clones, with some not included. The sample has tens of thousands of clones, approximately 50% seen once; the top ten hold approximately 29%. The data originate from a study of cytotoxic CD8 clonotypes in ibrutinib-treated CLL. Study as a whole: Responses comprised 24 partial and 2 complete; at median around six years, about 14 remained remitted and around 12 progressed. Regarding the study as a whole: Patients showed higher baseline clonality than age-matched healthy donors, and it tracked circulating CD8+ T-cell counts.

This CDR3 contains 14 residues. Trimming took off 8 bases at V and 0 bases at J, with 13 bases between the two ends. Germline V gene lookup returns CDR1 MDHEN and CDR2 SYDVKM. The specimen was PBMCs, collected after 12 months of ibrutinib treatment. The source is a human donor with chronic lymphocytic leukemia. This chain uses TRBV28 with TRBJ1-2; weak D call: TRBD1 (5 bases). Written as DNA, the CDR3 is TGTGCCAGCGGAGGACACTTCTCTAACTATGGCTACACCTTC. It translates to CASGGHFSNYGYTF.